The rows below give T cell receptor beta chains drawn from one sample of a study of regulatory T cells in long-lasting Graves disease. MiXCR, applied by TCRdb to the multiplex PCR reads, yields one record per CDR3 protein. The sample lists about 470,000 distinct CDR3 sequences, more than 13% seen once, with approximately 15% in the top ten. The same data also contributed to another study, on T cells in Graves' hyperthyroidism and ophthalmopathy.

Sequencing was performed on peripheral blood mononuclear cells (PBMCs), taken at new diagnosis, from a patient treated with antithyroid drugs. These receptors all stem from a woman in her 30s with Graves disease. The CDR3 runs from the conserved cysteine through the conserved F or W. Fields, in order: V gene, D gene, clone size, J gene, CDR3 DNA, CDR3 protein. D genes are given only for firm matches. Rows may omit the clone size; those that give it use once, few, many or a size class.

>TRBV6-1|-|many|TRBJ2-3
TGTGCCAGCAGTGAATTGAGGGCCTCAGATACGCAGTATTTT
CASSELRASDTQYF
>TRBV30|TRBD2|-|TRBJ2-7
TGTGCCTGGGGGGGGACTAGCGGGAGGGCCAGGGAGCAGTACTTC
CAWGGTSGRAREQYF
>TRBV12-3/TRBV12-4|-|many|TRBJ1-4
TGTGCCAGCAGTTTAACGGCCGATCGTGACAGCAATGAAAAACTGTTTTTT
CASSLTADRDSNEKLFF
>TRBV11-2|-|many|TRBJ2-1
TGTGCCAGCAGCTTCGGACGGAGCTCCTACAATGAGCAGTTCTTC
CASSFGRSSYNEQFF
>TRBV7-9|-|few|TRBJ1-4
TGTGCCAGCACCCAACAGCAAGCAACTAATGAAAAACTGTTTTTT
CASTQQQATNEKLFF
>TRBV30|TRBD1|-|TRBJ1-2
TGTGCCTGGGAAACCCGGGACAGGCCTCCCAACCATGGCTACACCTTC
CAWETRDRPPNHGYTF
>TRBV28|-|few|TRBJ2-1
TGTGCCACCCTAGGGGGGGTAGGGGCCGGCAACAATGAGCAGTTCTTC
CATLGGVGAGNNEQFF
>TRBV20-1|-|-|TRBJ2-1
TGCAGTGCTAGGTCTCTAGGTGGTAATGAGCAGTTCTTC
CSARSLGGNEQFF
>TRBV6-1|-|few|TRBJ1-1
TGTGCCAGCAGCCCCAGTAGGGCACCCAACACTGAAGCTTTCTTT
CASSPSRAPNTEAFF
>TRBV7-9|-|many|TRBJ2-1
TGTGCCAGCAGAAGCCCTCTCCTCTACAATGAGCAGTTCTTC
CASRSPLLYNEQFF
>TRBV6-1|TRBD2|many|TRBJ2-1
TGTGCCAGCACTGGGACTAGCCTCAATGAGCAGTTCTTC
CASTGTSLNEQFF
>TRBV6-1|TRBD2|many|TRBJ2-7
TGTGCCAGCAGTGAAGCTAGCGGGAGCTCCTACGAGCAGTACTTC
CASSEASGSSYEQYF
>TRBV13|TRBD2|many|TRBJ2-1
TGTGCCAGCAGCTCCCCTCTCGAGCGGGAGGGCAATGAGCAGTTCTTC
CASSSPLEREGNEQFF
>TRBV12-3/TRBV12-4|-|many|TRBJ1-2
TGTGCCAGCAAAAATGACGGCGCCGGTGGCTACACCTTC
CASKNDGAGGYTF